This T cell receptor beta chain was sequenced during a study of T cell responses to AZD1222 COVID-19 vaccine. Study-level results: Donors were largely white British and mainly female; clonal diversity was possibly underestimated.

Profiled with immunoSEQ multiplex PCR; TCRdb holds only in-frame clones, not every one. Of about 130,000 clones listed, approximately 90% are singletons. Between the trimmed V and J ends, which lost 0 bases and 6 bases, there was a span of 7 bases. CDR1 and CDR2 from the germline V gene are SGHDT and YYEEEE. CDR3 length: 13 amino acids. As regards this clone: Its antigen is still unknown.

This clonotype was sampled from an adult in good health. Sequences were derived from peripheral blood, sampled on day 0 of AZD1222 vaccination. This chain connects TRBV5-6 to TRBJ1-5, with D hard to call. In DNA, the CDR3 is TGTGCCAGCAGCTTGGGGGGTGCTCAGCCCCAGCATTTT. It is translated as CASSLGGAQPQHF.